What follows describes a single T cell receptor (beta chain). The antigen is not known. Diagnosis rested on symptoms, serum thyroxine and TRAb, thyroid ultrasound, and orbital computed tomography. This entry comes from a study of T cells in Graves' hyperthyroidism and ophthalmopathy. Germline V gene sequence: CDR1 KGHSH, CDR2 LQKENI. Between the trimmed V and J ends, which lost 0 bases and 2 bases, there was a span of 11 bases. This CDR3 is built from 16 residues. Amplification of TCR beta CDR3 regions used RNA as the template. In the first-round RT-PCR of the TCR CDR3, the HTBI primer set was used. TCRdb analysed the multiplex PCR reads with MiXCR anew, one entry per CDR3 protein. The top ten hold roughly 21% of the sample, which has about 400,000 distinct CDR3 sequences, roughly 14% seen once. Notes on the study in general: Most clonotypes expanded in thyroid above 0.001 were likewise present in blood. The model identified upcoming ophthalmopathy a median approximately six months ahead of onset.

The sequencing sample was made of blood. This chain joins TRBV18 and TRBJ2-1; D may match TRBD1 or TRBD2 (6 bases each). This TCR was recovered from a woman aged 25 to 39 with Graves' ophthalmopathy. This chain's CDR3 is CASSPPRGGPYNEQFF. CDR3 in DNA: TGTGCCAGCTCACCACCACGAGGGGGGCCCTACAATGAGCAGTTCTTC.